The 23 T cell receptor beta chains listed next were all sequenced from one sample in a study of T cell responses to AZD1222 COVID-19 vaccine. The data were produced by immunoSEQ multiplex PCR, yet TCRdb's version contains in-frame clones alone and is incomplete. This table has 150,000 or so clones, 85% to 95% appearing once. This specimen consisted of peripheral blood, obtained on day 0 of AZD1222 vaccination. Receptor source: an adult in good health.

This chain connects TRBV5-5 to TRBJ2-7, with D maybe TRBD2 (5 bases). Germline V CDR1 and CDR2: SGHKS, YYEKEE (reference sequence). CDR3 size: 13 residues. Trimming stripped 6 bases from V and 0 bases from J, with 10 bases between. In DNA form, the CDR3 reads TGTGCCAGCACCTCCGGGGACTCCTACGAGCAGTACTTC. Encoded protein: CASTSGDSYEQYF.

This CDR3 is CASSLEGGDNSPLHF. The DNA of the CDR3 is TGCGCCAGCAGCTTGGAGGGGGGCGATAATTCACCCCTCCACTTT. The rearrangement uses TRBV5-1 and TRBJ1-6, with D perhaps matching TRBD1 (6 bases). The germline CDR1 and CDR2 sequences are SGHRS and YFSETQ. Trimming shortened V by 0 bases and J by 5 bases, and 9 bases separated the two germline ends. This CDR3 contains 15 residues. The variable domain in full, completed from reference TRBV5-1 and TRBJ1-6, reads KAGVTQTPRYLIKTRGQQVTLSCSPISGHRSVSWYQQTPGQGLQFLFEYFSETQRNKGNFPGRFSGRQFSNSRSEMNVSTLELGDSALYLCASSLEGGDNSPLHFGNGTRLTVT.

This clone has only one observation. This chain joins TRBV27 and TRBJ2-3; D call uncertain. Trimming shortened V by 4 bases and J by 4 bases, and 3 bases separated the two germline ends. Germline loops: CDR1 MNHEY, CDR2 SMNVEV (reference sequence). The CDR3 spans 11 residues. The CDR3 coding sequence is TGTGCCAGCAGTTCGCCAGATACGCAGTATTTT. This translates into CASSSPDTQYF.

This clone showed up just a few times. V and J are TRBV6-1 and TRBJ1-1; a possible D gene is TRBD1 (5 bases). Germline loops: CDR1 MNHNS, CDR2 SASEGT. The CDR3 length is 17 residues. V dropped 1 base and J dropped 0 bases, with 15 bases sitting between them. CDR3 protein: CASSEVGGWHMNTEAFF. The DNA for the CDR3 is TGTGCCAGCAGTGAAGTTGGGGGGTGGCACATGAACACTGAAGCTTTCTTT.

The chain employs TRBV4-1 and TRBJ1-4; D gene ambiguous. This CDR3 contains 14 residues. Germline V gives CDR1 MGHRA, CDR2 YSYEKL. V lost 5 bases and J 7 bases, leaving 14 bases between the germline ends. CDR3 residues: CASSEAGFGEKLFF. CDR3 nucleotides: TGCGCCAGCAGCGAAGCGGGATTCGGTGAAAAACTGTTTTTT.

The CDR3 nucleotides read TGTGCCAGCAGCACAGGTGTAGGAAACACCATATATTTT. It codes for CASSTGVGNTIYF. The genes are TRBV6-5 and TRBJ1-3; a weak D match, TRBD1 (5 bases). Germline V gene lookup returns CDR1 MNHEY and CDR2 SVGAGI. The CDR3 runs to 13 residues. The V end was cut by 6 bases, the J end by 4 bases, with 10 bases between.

The chain couples TRBV14 to TRBJ1-1, with 7 bases that match TRBD1. V shed 2 bases and J 3 bases; nucleotides not matched to a gene: 12. The germline V gene has CDR1 SGHDN and CDR2 FVKESK. CDR3 length equals 17 residues. The CDR3 loop reads CASSQPLPGGMYTEAFF. In DNA, the CDR3 is TGTGCCAGCAGCCAACCCCTCCCAGGGGGGATGTACACTGAAGCTTTCTTT.

V usage is TRBV19 and J usage is TRBJ2-1, with D unresolved. The CDR3 is made up of 14 amino acids. The germline V and J ends were trimmed by 4 bases and 7 bases, with 14 bases remaining between them. Germline V lookup: CDR1 LNHDA, CDR2 SQIVND (reference sequence). The CDR3 loop reads CASSTGRLVNEQFF. CDR3 in DNA: TGTGCCAGTAGTACGGGCCGGCTAGTGAATGAGCAGTTCTTC.

The DNA of the CDR3 is TGTGCCACTAGCCAGGGGACTCAAGAGACCCAGTACTTC. This codes for CATSQGTQETQYF. This chain links TRBV28 with TRBJ2-5; D is tentatively TRBD1 or TRBD2 (6 bases each). Trimming removed 10 bases from V and 2 bases from J, with 14 bases in between. The CDR3 runs to 13 residues. Looked up from germline, CDR1 is MDHEN and CDR2 is SYDVKM.

Regarding this clone: The junction differs from germline at one of its ends, possibly a read error. The CDR3 is CASSLGQGAQDTQYF. CDR3 nucleotide sequence: TGTGCTAGCAGCCTGGGACAGGGGGCGCAAGATACGCAGTATTTT. The V and J genes are TRBV7-7 and TRBJ2-3, with 12 positions matching TRBD1. Germline CDR1 is SSHAT and CDR2 is FNYEAQ (reference sequence). There are 15 residues in the CDR3.

The CDR3 nucleotides are TGTGCCAGCAGAAAGGTCGGGACGGGCTATGGCTACACCTTC. Protein product: CASRKVGTGYGYTF. The chain recombines TRBV27 with TRBJ1-2; D is possibly TRBD1 (5 bases). The V end lost 6 bases, the J end lost 4 bases, and 15 bases lay between the germline ends. The CDR3 has 14 residues. From germline, CDR1 is MNHEY and CDR2 SMNVEV (reference sequence).

The chain employs TRBV24-1 and TRBJ2-3; D possibly uses TRBD1 or TRBD2 (6 bases each). The CDR3 consists of 16 residues. Trimming took 4 bases from V and 6 from J, leaving 19 bases between them. Looked up from germline, CDR1 is KGHDR and CDR2 is SFDVKD. Written as DNA, the CDR3 is TGTGCCACCAGTGACCAGGGGACTCCCAATCCGGATACGCAGTATTTT. It is translated as CATSDQGTPNPDTQYF.

This chain links TRBV2 with TRBJ1-6; TRBD1 agrees at 7 bases. The V and J ends lost 8 bases and 11 bases, in that order; junction bases with no gene match: 6. The germline V gene has CDR1 SNHLY and CDR2 FYNNEI. The CDR3 extends over 12 amino acids. In DNA, the CDR3 is TGTGCCAGCTCCCAGGGGGGTCCACCCCTCCACTTT. Protein: CASSQGGPPLHF.

This CDR3 is CASRNTPYSNQPQHF. The DNA of the CDR3 is TGTGCCAGCAGGAACACTCCATATAGCAATCAGCCCCAGCATTTT. This chain joins TRBV6-5 and TRBJ1-5; D is unclear. V lost 6 bases to trimming and J lost 0 bases, with 12 bases between them. From germline, CDR1 is MNHEY and CDR2 SVGAGI. The CDR3 runs 15 residues.

The V gene is TRBV5-1, the J gene TRBJ2-5, with D unclear. V was shortened by 5 bases and J by 2 bases, with 10 bases between the two germline ends. Per the germline V gene, CDR1 is SGHRS and CDR2 is YFSETQ. The CDR3 is 13 residues long. The CDR3 nucleotides read TGCGCCAGCAGGGGAACCGATCAAGAGACCCAGTACTTC. Its protein product is CASRGTDQETQYF.

The rearrangement joins TRBV2 to TRBJ1-6, with 7 bases lining up with TRBD1. CDR1 and CDR2 (germline): SNHLY, FYNNEI. V shed 7 bases and J 9 bases; nucleotides not matched to a gene: 12. CDR3 length equals 15 residues. The CDR3 DNA is TGTGCCAGCACCGGAGGGGGCAGGGTAGGTTCACCCCTCCACTTT. Protein sequence: CASTGGGRVGSPLHF.

This chain connects TRBV5-1 to TRBJ2-6; the D gene is possibly TRBD1 (5 bases). There are 15 residues in the CDR3. The V gene lost 4 bases and the J gene lost 1 base, with 9 bases spanning the gap. Germline CDR1 reads SGHRS; CDR2 reads YFSETQ. The CDR3 is CASSPQGSGANVLTF. CDR3 nucleotide sequence: TGCGCCAGCAGCCCGCAGGGTTCTGGGGCCAACGTCCTGACTTTC. Variable domain in full (rest from reference TRBV5-1 and TRBJ2-6): KAGVTQTPRYLIKTRGQQVTLSCSPISGHRSVSWYQQTPGQGLQFLFEYFSETQRNKGNFPGRFSGRQFSNSRSEMNVSTLELGDSALYLCASSPQGSGANVLTFGAGSRLTVL.

The sample holds a few counts of this clone. V gene TRBV7-2 combines with J gene TRBJ1-6, with D unclear. Per the germline V gene, CDR1 is SGHTA and CDR2 is FQGNSA. The CDR3 has 15 residues. V gave up 5 bases and J gave up 7 bases, with 15 bases separating them. CDR3 sequence: CASSPRTIGNSPLHF. DNA of the CDR3: TGTGCCAGCAGCCCCCGGACCATCGGGAATTCACCCCTCCACTTT.

The chain employs TRBV18 and TRBJ1-5, with 7 nucleotides matching TRBD1. CDR1 is KGHSH, CDR2 LQKENI, per germline. The CDR3 spans 15 residues. V was pared by 2 bases and J by 1 base, with 2 bases of the junction left unmatched. The CDR3 protein is CASSPGQESNQPQHF. The CDR3 nucleotides read TGTGCCAGCTCACCAGGACAGGAGAGCAATCAGCCCCAGCATTTT.

The chain combines TRBV4-1 with TRBJ1-1; D is possibly TRBD1 (6 bases). Germline V lookup: CDR1 MGHRA, CDR2 YSYEKL. Trimming shortened V by 4 bases and J by 1 base, and 19 bases separated the two germline ends. The CDR3 length is 17 residues. In nucleotides, the CDR3 is TGCGCCAGCAGCCGCATAATCCCCTTACAGGGGAACACTGAAGCTTTCTTT. Translation: CASSRIIPLQGNTEAFF.

This sequence joins TRBV30 and TRBJ1-2; no definite D call. Germline V lookup: CDR1 GTSNPN, CDR2 SVGIG (reference sequence). V was trimmed by 1 base and J by 1 base, leaving 10 bases between them. The CDR3 is 14 amino acids. For the CDR3, the DNA is TGTGCCTGGAGTGCCCTTCATGATAACTATGGCTACACCTTC. This encodes CAWSALHDNYGYTF.

The rearrangement uses TRBV2 and TRBJ1-5; D is perhaps TRBD1 (6 bases). With 1 base removed from V and 5 bases from J, the gap between germline ends came to 9 bases. Per germline, CDR1 SNHLY and CDR2 FYNNEI. This CDR3 has 14 residues. CDR3 in amino acids: CASSEGQGYQPQHF. DNA for the CDR3: TGTGCCAGCAGTGAAGGGCAGGGGTATCAGCCCCAGCATTTT.

This clone has just one count. V is TRBV30 and J is TRBJ2-3, with D possibly matching TRBD2 (5 bases). The CDR3 consists of 14 residues. The V gene lost 2 bases and the J gene lost 2 bases, with 11 bases spanning the gap. Germline lookup yields CDR1 GTSNPN and CDR2 SVGIG (reference sequence). The CDR3 sequence: CAWSISGSTDTQYF. Written as DNA, the CDR3 is TGTGCCTGGAGTATCAGCGGTTCCACAGATACGCAGTATTTT.